The 17 T cell receptor beta chains below were found in one sample sequenced in a study of T cell responses to AZD1222 COVID-19 vaccine. The data were produced by immunoSEQ multiplex PCR, yet TCRdb's version contains in-frame clones alone and is incomplete. The sample lists 70,000 to 90,000 clones, around four fifths occurring once. Sequenced material: peripheral blood, taken on day 0 of AZD1222 vaccination. The receptors here all came from an adult in good health.

The chain couples TRBV15 to TRBJ2-1; D not certain. V lost 3 bases, J lost 6 bases, and 3 bases lay in between. CDR3 length equals 11 residues. Looked up from germline, CDR1 is LNHNV and CDR2 is YYDKDF (reference sequence). The CDR3 here is CATSSLNEQFF. The CDR3 DNA reads as TGTGCCACCAGCAGCCTCAATGAGCAGTTCTTC.

The chain employs TRBV6-6 and TRBJ2-5; D is unclear. The V gene lost 6 bases and the J gene lost 8 bases, with 10 bases spanning the gap. CDR3 length: 11 residues. The V gene's germline CDR1 is MNHNY and CDR2 SVGAGI (reference sequence). CDR3 bases: TGTGCCAGCAGCCATATGGAAACCCAGTACTTC. Translated: CASSHMETQYF.

The chain recombines TRBV10-1 with TRBJ2-2; D is tentatively TRBD1 or TRBD2 (5 bases each). This CDR3 has 14 residues. Trimming took 6 bases from V and 2 from J, leaving 10 bases between them. Germline V gene lookup returns CDR1 WNHNN and CDR2 SYGVQD (reference sequence). The CDR3 sequence: CASSRDHNTGELFF. In DNA, the CDR3 is TGCGCCAGCAGCCGGGACCATAACACCGGGGAGCTGTTTTTT.

The V call is TRBV19, the J call TRBJ2-3; 13 bases match TRBD2. The CDR3 consists of 16 residues. Germline V CDR1 and CDR2: LNHDA, SQIVND (reference sequence). The V and J ends lost 5 bases and 5 bases, in that order; junction bases with no gene match: 7. The CDR3 loop is CASSWTSGGRGDTQYF. DNA of the CDR3: TGTGCCAGTAGTTGGACTAGCGGGGGCCGTGGAGATACGCAGTATTTT.

The rearrangement joins TRBV5-4 to TRBJ2-2, with 7 bases matching TRBD1. This CDR3 comprises 14 residues. V was clipped by 0 bases and J by 5 bases; unmatched bases: 1. CDR1 is SGHNT, CDR2 YYREEE, per germline (reference sequence). The CDR3 DNA is TGTGCCAGCAGCTTGGCGACAGGGACCGGGGAGCTGTTTTTT. It translates to CASSLATGTGELFF.

The chain couples TRBV5-1 to TRBJ2-2; TRBD2 agrees at 7 bases. After removal of 0 bases from V and 0 bases from J, the junction contained 2 bases not matched to a gene. The CDR3 consists of 16 residues. CDR1 is SGHRS, CDR2 YFSETQ, per germline. CDR3 bases: TGCGCCAGCAGCTTGGCCCGGGGGGCGAACACCGGGGAGCTGTTTTTT. This gives the protein CASSLARGANTGELFF.

This clone was counted a single time. The chain links TRBV7-2 to TRBJ2-7, with a tentative D call TRBD2 (6 bases). V was pared by 1 base and J by 3 bases, with 10 bases between. The CDR3 covers 14 residues. The germline V gene encodes CDR1 SGHTA and CDR2 FQGNSA. The CDR3 DNA sequence: TGTGCCAGCAGCTTAGATGGACTAATCTACGAGCAGTACTTC. As protein: CASSLDGLIYEQYF.

This chain connects TRBV7-9 to TRBJ2-7, with 11 bases matching TRBD2. CDR1 is SEHNR and CDR2 is FQNEAQ in the germline V gene (reference sequence). This CDR3 comprises 14 residues. The junction had 1 base not matched to a gene; V was cut back by 3 bases and J by 3 bases. CDR3 region: CASSFTSGSYEQYF. Written as DNA, the CDR3 is TGTGCCAGCAGCTTTACTAGCGGGAGCTACGAGCAGTACTTC.

The chain carries TRBV19 and TRBJ2-3, with D possibly TRBD1 on 7 matching bases. This CDR3 region has 15 residues. Trimming stripped 6 bases from V and 3 bases from J, with 16 bases between. The germline V gene has CDR1 LNHDA and CDR2 SQIVND (reference sequence). This CDR3 is CASSRQAGGTDTQYF. Written as DNA, the CDR3 is TGTGCCAGTAGCAGACAGGCAGGGGGGACAGATACGCAGTATTTT.

This clone was observed once. Compared with germline, one end of the junction differs, possibly owing to a read error. The sample holds other DNA sequences that translate to the same CDR3. The chain employs TRBV3-1 (or the pseudogene TRBV3-2) and TRBJ2-2; the D is unclear. This CDR3 comprises 14 residues. Per the germline V gene, CDR1 is LGHDT and CDR2 is YNNKEL (reference sequence). The CDR3 DNA follows: TGCGCCAGCAGCCAAGCTGAATACACCGGGGAGCTGTTTTTT. Amino acid sequence: CASSQAEYTGELFF.

The chain has TRBV5-6 and TRBJ1-4, with 10 bases fitting TRBD1. J gave up 7 bases and V 4 bases, and 7 bases lay outside the gene matches. The CDR3 is 15 residues long. The germline gives CDR1 SGHDT, CDR2 YYEEEE. The CDR3 protein is CASSLWTGGSEKLFF. The CDR3 DNA follows: TGTGCCAGCAGCCTCTGGACAGGGGGGAGTGAAAAACTGTTTTTT.

The chain combines TRBV25-1 with TRBJ1-1, with D possibly being TRBD1 (6 bases). The germline V gene has CDR1 MGHDK and CDR2 SYGVNS. Trimming took 8 bases from V and 7 from J, leaving 23 bases between them. This CDR3 spans 15 amino acids. CDR3 amino acids: CASERGAGLNFEAFF. CDR3 nucleotides: TGTGCCAGCGAGCGGGGGGCAGGGTTAAACTTTGAAGCTTTCTTT.

The chain is built from TRBV28 and TRBJ2-1, with unresolved D. The CDR3 sequence is 12 residues long. Trimming removed 7 bases at V and 10 bases at J, with 14 bases between. Germline V gene data show CDR1 as MDHEN and CDR2 as SYDVKM. Here the CDR3 reads CASTPNPREQFF. The CDR3 nucleotides read TGTGCCAGCACCCCAAACCCTAGAGAGCAGTTCTTC.

The V and J genes are TRBV15 and TRBJ2-3; 10 nucleotides agree with TRBD1. Germline V gene sequence: CDR1 LNHNV, CDR2 YYDKDF (reference sequence). This CDR3 region has 17 residues. Trimming cost V 1 base and J 3 bases; bases outside gene matches: 7. The CDR3 loop is CATSRVGTGERTDTQYF. DNA of the CDR3: TGTGCCACCAGCAGAGTTGGGACAGGGGAGAGGACAGATACGCAGTATTTT.

This chain uses TRBV6-5 with TRBJ2-7, with 7 bases identical to TRBD2. The CDR3 runs to 14 residues. With V trimmed by 5 bases and J by 1 base, 5 bases remained unmatched. CDR1 is MNHEY, CDR2 SVGAGI, per germline. This CDR3 reads CASSRGEGSYEQYF. CDR3 in DNA: TGTGCCAGCAGTCGCGGGGAGGGATCCTACGAGCAGTACTTC.

This clone came up once. This chain links TRBV5-1 with TRBJ2-7; 7 bases fit TRBD1. Germline V gene sequence: CDR1 SGHRS, CDR2 YFSETQ. The junction had 8 bases not matched to a gene; V was cut back by 3 bases and J by 5 bases. The CDR3 extends over 14 amino acids. CDR3 nucleotides: TGCGCCAGCAGCTCTATGACAGGGAGTCACGAGCAGTACTTC. It codes for CASSSMTGSHEQYF.

The chain recombines TRBV28 with TRBJ1-5; D is unresolved. CDR1 MDHEN and CDR2 SYDVKM come from the germline V gene. V lost 7 bases to trimming and J lost 5 bases, with 15 bases between them. CDR3 length: 14 amino acids. The CDR3 DNA follows: TGTGCCAGCAATCTGCGAGACCGCTATCAGCCCCAGCATTTT. Encoded protein: CASNLRDRYQPQHF.